The source of this T cell receptor beta chain is a study of identical twins. Germline CDR1 is SNHLY and CDR2 is FYNNEI. V was cut by 10 bases and J by 10 bases, with 24 bases left in between. This CDR3 comprises 14 residues. Unique molecular identifiers were present on the cDNA, and a universal primer site came from template switching. TCRdb ran MiXCR on the 5' RACE reads and lists one entry per CDR3 protein. This sample carries 450,000 or so distinct CDR3 sequences, roughly a quarter of them seen once, and the ten largest clones take 2.9%. This sample was also put to use in a study of T cells expressing NK-cell markers. As that study records: Out of eight donors sequenced, seven tested HCMV-seropositive and the remaining one seronegative.

Sequenced sample: CD4+ T cells sorted from blood. V usage is TRBV2 and J usage is TRBJ2-3, with D maybe TRBD1 (6 bases). This TCR was sampled from a woman aged 18-29 years in good health. The CDR3 nucleotides read TGTGCCACCATGACTCTGGACAGAGGAGGCCCGCAGTATTTT. Amino acid sequence: CATMTLDRGGPQYF.